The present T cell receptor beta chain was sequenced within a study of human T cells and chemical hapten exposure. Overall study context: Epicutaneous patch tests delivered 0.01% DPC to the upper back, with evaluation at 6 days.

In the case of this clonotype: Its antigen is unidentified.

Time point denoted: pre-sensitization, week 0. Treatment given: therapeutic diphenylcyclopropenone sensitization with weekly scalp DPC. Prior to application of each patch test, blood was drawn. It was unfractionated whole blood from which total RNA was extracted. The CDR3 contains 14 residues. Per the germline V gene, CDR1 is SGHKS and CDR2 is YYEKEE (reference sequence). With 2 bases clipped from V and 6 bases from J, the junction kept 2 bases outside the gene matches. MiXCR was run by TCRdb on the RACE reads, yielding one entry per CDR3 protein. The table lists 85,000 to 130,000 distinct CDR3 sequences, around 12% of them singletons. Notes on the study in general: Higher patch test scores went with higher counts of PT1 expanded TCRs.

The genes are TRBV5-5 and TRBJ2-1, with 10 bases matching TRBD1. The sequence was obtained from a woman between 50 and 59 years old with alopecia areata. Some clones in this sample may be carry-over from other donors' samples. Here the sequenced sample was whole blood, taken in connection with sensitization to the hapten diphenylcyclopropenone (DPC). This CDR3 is CASSLGTGANEQFF. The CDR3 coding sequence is TGTGCCAGCAGCTTAGGGACAGGGGCCAATGAGCAGTTCTTC.